Each of the 18 T cell receptor beta chains below was sequenced from the same sample in a study of T-cell memory formation after mild COVID-19. A single record per CDR3 protein comes from TCRdb applying MiXCR to the 5' RACE reads. The table has 250,000 to 300,000 distinct CDR3 sequences, around 15% seen once; the top ten hold roughly 22%. The source material was PBMCs or a T cell subset sorted from them (not recorded which). Every receptor here comes from a man between 18 and 35 years old who had mild COVID-19 (a few samples of this study predate the infection). Cell type and time point are not known.

V gene TRBV4-3 combines with J gene TRBJ1-4; tentative D call: TRBD1 (5 bases). V dropped 2 bases and J dropped 8 bases, with 15 bases sitting between them. Germline V gene lookup returns CDR1 LGHNA and CDR2 YSLEER. The CDR3 is made up of 15 amino acids. CDR3 protein: CASSQQQAVREKLFF. The CDR3 DNA follows: TGCGCCAGCAGCCAACAACAGGCGGTTCGGGAAAAACTGTTTTTT.

The chain links TRBV18 to TRBJ2-3; D gene unclear. In germline, CDR1 is KGHSH, CDR2 LQKENI. The CDR3 runs to 15 residues. Between the trimmed V and J ends, which lost 1 base and 0 bases, there was a span of 8 bases. The CDR3 sequence: CASSPQDGSTDTQYF. As DNA, the CDR3 is TGTGCCAGCTCACCACAGGACGGAAGCACAGATACGCAGTATTTT.

The J gene is TRBJ2-3, the V gene TRBV18; perhaps TRBD2 as D (6 bases). Germline V lookup: CDR1 KGHSH, CDR2 LQKENI. CDR3 size: 15 residues. Deletions cut 3 bases from V and 4 bases from J, with 14 bases between. The CDR3 is CASSPLRGRSDTQYF. The CDR3 DNA reads TGTGCCAGCTCACCGCTACGGGGGAGGTCAGATACGCAGTATTTT.

This chain joins TRBV6-2 or TRBV6-3 and TRBJ2-4, with D possibly TRBD2 on 6 matching bases. In germline, CDR1 is MNHEY, CDR2 SVGEGT. V lost 2 bases and J lost 0, with 8 bases in between. The CDR3 loop spans 15 amino acids. CDR3 DNA: TGTGCCAGCAGTTACGAGGGACTAGCCAAAAACATTCAGTACTTC. Translation: CASSYEGLAKNIQYF.

The rearrangement links TRBV4-1 to TRBJ2-3, with 11 nucleotides matching TRBD2. The CDR3 covers 16 residues. Germline trimming cut 0 bases from V and 6 bases from J; bases unmatched to any gene: 5. The germline gives CDR1 MGHRA, CDR2 YSYEKL. The CDR3 nucleotides read TGCGCCAGCAGCCAAGATAGCGGGGGGGCCTGGGATACGCAGTATTTT. Protein: CASSQDSGGAWDTQYF.

J is TRBJ2-1 and V is TRBV6-5; perhaps TRBD2 as D (5 bases). The CDR3 runs 14 residues. Germline V gene lookup returns CDR1 MNHEY and CDR2 SVGAGI. The V end lost 2 bases, the J end lost 0 bases, and 5 bases lay between the germline ends. CDR3 coding DNA: TGTGCCAGCAGTTACGCGGGCTCCTACAATGAGCAGTTCTTC. Translated: CASSYAGSYNEQFF.

This clonotype was counted only a few times. The V gene is TRBV10-2, the J gene TRBJ1-1; a possible D gene is TRBD1 (5 bases). With 7 bases removed from V and 10 bases from J, the gap between germline ends came to 28 bases. The CDR3 covers 16 residues. Germline V gives CDR1 WSHSY, CDR2 SAAADI. The CDR3 reads CASIKVVGALEPTAFF. As DNA, the CDR3 is TGCGCCAGCATCAAAGTCGTCGGGGCCCTCGAGCCGACAGCTTTCTTT.

This clonotype was picked up a small number of times. The chain combines TRBV12-3 or TRBV12-4 with TRBJ2-1, with 8 bases identical to TRBD1. This CDR3 region has 14 residues. V shed 8 bases and J 6 bases; nucleotides not matched to a gene: 9. The CDR3 DNA sequence: TGTGCCAGCCGGCCCCAGGGGGCGGGCAATGAGCAGTTCTTC. Protein: CASRPQGAGNEQFF.

This chain connects TRBV20-1 to TRBJ2-5, with D perhaps matching TRBD2 (6 bases). The CDR3 totals 12 residues. With 4 bases removed from V and 3 bases from J, the gap between germline ends came to 9 bases. Germline loops: CDR1 DFQATT, CDR2 SNEGSKA (reference sequence). CDR3 region: CSANGGEETQYF. CDR3 nucleotide sequence: TGCAGTGCTAATGGCGGGGAAGAGACCCAGTACTTC.

This clonotype was found many times. The rearrangement joins TRBV5-1 to TRBJ1-1, with D uncertain. The V and J ends lost 0 bases and 10 bases respectively, with 19 bases between them. The length of the CDR3 is 15 residues. The germline gives CDR1 SGHRS, CDR2 YFSETQ. CDR3 sequence: CASSLEGVAPRRAFF. The CDR3 DNA is TGCGCCAGCAGCTTGGAGGGCGTAGCCCCCCGGCGAGCTTTCTTT.

This clonotype was recorded a few times. The V call is TRBV5-1, the J call TRBJ2-1, with TRBD2 matching over 13 bases. Germline CDR1 is SGHRS and CDR2 is YFSETQ. The CDR3 is 14 amino acids. J was trimmed by 8 bases and V by 4 bases; bases with no gene match: 3. The chain's CDR3 is CASSPGTSGDEQFF. The CDR3 DNA follows: TGCGCCAGCAGCCCAGGGACTAGCGGGGATGAGCAGTTCTTC.

This clonotype was found a few times. The chain carries TRBV6-2 or TRBV6-3 and TRBJ2-1; 7 bases are shared with TRBD2. The trim removed 7 bases at V and 9 bases at J, leaving 9 bases unmatched. Germline loops: CDR1 MNHEY, CDR2 SVGEGT. The CDR3 spans 13 residues. CDR3 sequence reads: CASTPGGSFEQFF. For the CDR3, the DNA is TGTGCCAGCACCCCCGGGGGGTCCTTTGAGCAGTTCTTC.

This clonotype has just a few counts. V gene TRBV7-2 combines with J gene TRBJ1-3; a weak D match, TRBD1 (5 bases). The CDR3 sequence is 15 residues long. V lost 1 base, J lost 6 bases, and 13 bases lay in between. Germline assignment: CDR1 SGHTA and CDR2 FQGNSA. DNA of the CDR3: TGTGCCAGCAGCTTAGTCGGCTTGGGGGAAAACACCATATATTTT. This codes for CASSLVGLGENTIYF.

The V gene is TRBV11-1, the J gene TRBJ2-1; D might be TRBD1 or TRBD2, each matching 5 bases. The germline V gene has CDR1 SGHAT and CDR2 FQDESV (reference sequence). The V gene lost 7 bases and the J gene lost 7 bases, with 17 bases spanning the gap. The CDR3 sequence is 14 residues long. CDR3 sequence: CASIQAGGTNEQFF. DNA of the CDR3: TGTGCCAGCATCCAGGCAGGTGGGACGAATGAGCAGTTCTTC.

This clonotype came up many times. This chain connects TRBV5-1 to TRBJ2-7, with 8 bases fitting TRBD1. This CDR3 region has 16 residues. The germline V gene has CDR1 SGHRS and CDR2 YFSETQ. After removal of 0 bases from V and 6 bases from J, the junction contained 11 bases not matched to a gene. The CDR3 nucleotides read TGCGCCAGCAGCTTGGTAACCAGGGGGCGCCCCGGCGAGCAGTACTTC. It yields the protein CASSLVTRGRPGEQYF.

This clonotype has only a few counts. V usage is TRBV12-3 or TRBV12-4 and J usage is TRBJ1-1; 8 bases are a match to TRBD1. CDR3 length: 14 residues. V lost 7 bases, J lost 2 bases, and 6 bases stayed unmatched. CDR3 sequence (DNA): TGTGCCAGCACCCCGGGACAGGTAAACACTGAAGCTTTCTTT. Translation gives CASTPGQVNTEAFF.

This clonotype was counted only a few times. This chain links TRBV11-2 with TRBJ2-7, with D possibly matching TRBD2 (6 bases). In germline, CDR1 is SGHAT, CDR2 FQNNGV. V lost 5 bases and J lost 7, with 15 bases in between. The CDR3 runs 13 residues. The CDR3 sequence: CASSGRGYWEQYF. In DNA, the CDR3 is TGTGCCAGCAGCGGTCGGGGGTACTGGGAGCAGTACTTC.

This clonotype was observed at least ten times. The rearrangement joins TRBV9 to TRBJ2-7; D is undetermined. This CDR3 has 12 amino acids. With 3 bases removed from V and 4 bases from J, the gap between germline ends came to 8 bases. Germline CDR1 reads SGDLS; CDR2 reads YYNGEE. CDR3 residues: CASSGLLYEQYF. The CDR3 nucleotides read TGTGCCAGCAGCGGCCTCCTTTACGAGCAGTACTTC.